The present T cell receptor (beta chain) was sequenced within a study of vaccination and CD4 T cells after COVID-19 (dated by TCRdb to between 2021 and 2022). The study in broad terms: Six males and four females were included in the convalescent cohort, with two Hispanic individuals, seven Caucasians, two Asians and one multiracial person represented. Two doses of either the Pfizer-BioNTech BNT162b2 vaccine (n=8) or the Moderna mRNA-1273 vaccine (n=2) were administered to participants. Post-COVID blood samples from convalescent patients were collected a median of around 100 days after diagnosis, with a range of 35 to 161 days. Post-vaccine blood samples were collected a median of approximately 77 days after the second vaccine dose, ranging from about 13 to 241 days. The cultures were stimulated with overlapping spike peptide pools from SARS-CoV-2 and from the common cold coronaviruses HCoV-NL63, HCoV-OC43 and HCoV-229E. Control cultures received a CEFX viral epitope pool as the positive control, an HIV-1 Nef peptide pool as the negative control, or no peptide. In under twelve COVID-19 convalescent patients and 4 infection-naive healthy vaccine recipients, researchers compared the spike-specific CD4+ TCR repertoire from before mRNA vaccination with the repertoire from after. Study-wide findings and limitations: Of the vaccine-specific clones found in convalescent patients, nearly all (304 of 307) were mono-reactive for SARS-CoV-2 spike instead of being cross-reactive with common cold coronaviruses. Relatively few convalescent patients were included in the study, and early timepoints after natural infection were not analyzed. An increase in the median number of SARS-CoV-2-reactive clonotypes from 21 after infection to some 38 after vaccination was observed, but the change was not found to be significant. Among the post-vaccine SARS-CoV-2-reactive clones in convalescent patients, a median approximately 86% showed up only after vaccination, which suggests vaccine-specific priming.

The library was produced with PCR. DNA from cultured CD4+ T cells was subjected to TCR sequencing with the Oncomine TCR Beta short-read assay at the Johns Hopkins FTIC core. Genomic DNA was extracted from the cultured CD4+ T cells with the QIAamp micro DNA kit. Oncomine TCR Beta libraries from cultured CD4+ T cells were pooled with unique dual indexes and sequenced on an Illumina iSeq 100. The original pipeline was this. Non-productive sequences were removed, and CDR3s that did not start with C, did not end with F or W, or were shorter than 7 amino acids were discarded. The MANAFEST web application was used to identify antigen-specific clonotypes by comparing peptide-stimulated wells against reference wells and other culture wells. Positive clones required FDR below 0.05, an odds ratio above 5, and productive frequency above 0.1% in at least two of three replicate wells. Cross-reactive clonotypes were defined as significantly expanded in both SARS-CoV-2 spike wells and at least one common cold coronavirus spike condition. Similarity between CDR3 sequences was evaluated in R version 3.6.1 using Levenshtein distances (stringdist) and unrooted phylogenetic trees (ape). TCRdb applied fastp at Q25 and MiXCR to the public reads, then kept only in-frame beta chains. Entries that share a CDR3 protein sequence are merged under the most common genes and DNA. The authors' filters were not applied to this entry. This sample has 13,000 or so distinct CDR3 sequences in its table, and around 29% of those were observed once. Approximately 28% of the sample is in the top ten clones.

From the cysteine up to the phenylalanine, the CDR3 has a length of 12 residues. The only DNA kept is the CDR3, 36 bases in frame from the first base. From the germline V gene, CDR1 is SGHTA and CDR2 is FQGNSA. V is shortened by 0 bases, J by 7 bases, and the region joining them spans 4 bases. The treatment or condition label on this specimen signifies: approximately 9-day PBMC culture with coronavirus spike peptide pools or control peptides (ViraFEST assay). The study used the ViraFEST assay, which expanded antigen-specific T cells with peptide pools and then identified expanded clonotypes by TCR sequencing. Healthy vaccine recipients had no prior SARS-CoV-2 infection, confirmed by negative nucleocapsid antibody tests before and after vaccination. PBMCs were cultured at about 2 million per well in IMDM supplemented with 5% human AB serum and about 10 IU/ml IL-2, with roughly 9.5 ug/ml peptide pools added. On days 3 and 7, half of the culture medium was replaced with fresh IL-2-containing medium. Once the cells had been in culture for over 9 days, the EasySep CD4+ T cell isolation kit was used to isolate CD4+ T cells by negative selection. Ficoll-Paque Plus gradient centrifugation was used to isolate PBMCs from whole blood, and the isolated PBMCs were then either used fresh or cryopreserved at -140C. In general, triplicate wells were set up for every culture condition.

This clonotype was seen a few times. Its antigen is currently not known. No base quality information exists; no much larger clone differs at one position. Sequenced material: CD4+ T cells from blood, cultured in vitro, taken before SARS-CoV-2 vaccination. The rearranged chain carries TRBV7-2 and TRBJ1-5; confidence is insufficient to name the D gene. This receptor was obtained from a human donor who received a COVID-19 vaccine. The DNA sequence follows: TGTGCCAGCAGCTTAGCCGCCCAGCCCCAGCATTTT. Its protein product is CASSLAAQPQHF.